The 10 T cell receptor beta chains in this list originate from one sample, sequenced in a study of monozygotic twins with inflammatory bowel disease. For each CDR3 protein, TCRdb gives one entry from its re-call of the 5' RACE reads, without DNA. The table lists about 330,000 distinct CDR3 sequences. The source material was blood. Source of these receptors: a human donor with ulcerative colitis or Crohn's disease, or a healthy co-twin of an affected twin (not recorded which).

J is TRBJ1-6 and V is TRBV28; TCRdb outputs TRBD1, but without DNA this stays unchecked. There are 15 residues in the CDR3. Germline assignment: CDR1 MDHEN and CDR2 SYDVKM. The CDR3 protein is CASIGVEGQNSPLHF. Using reference TRBV28 and TRBJ1-6 for the parts outside the CDR3, the full variable domain is DVKVTQSSRYLVKRTGEKVFLECVQDMDHENMFWYRQDPGLGLRLIYFSYDVKMKEKGDIPEGYSVSREKKERFSLILESASTNQTSMYLCASIGVEGQNSPLHFGNGTRLTVT.

The chain has TRBV5-1 and TRBJ2-1; TCRdb indicates TRBD1, and absent DNA this call remains unverified. The germline V gene encodes CDR1 SGHRS and CDR2 YFSETQ. This CDR3 is built from 15 residues. The CDR3 here is CASSWRTGPYNEQFF.

V usage is TRBV7-2 and J usage is TRBJ2-2; TCRdb designates TRBD1, a call that cannot be tested without DNA. In germline, CDR1 is SGHTA, CDR2 FQGNSA. The CDR3 is 15 residues long. CDR3 protein: CASSLGTGMTGELFF.

CDR3 loop: CASSQIQGRNQPQHF. V usage is TRBV28 and J usage is TRBJ1-5; the D gene TCRdb calls, TRBD1, cannot be checked with no DNA. The germline V gene encodes CDR1 MDHEN and CDR2 SYDVKM. This CDR3 has 15 amino acids.

This chain links TRBV20-1 with TRBJ2-7; lacking DNA, the TRBD2 call made by TCRdb goes unchecked. CDR3 length equals 14 residues. Germline-derived CDR1 and CDR2 are DFQATT and SNEGSKA (reference sequence). The CDR3 sequence is CSASLAGGSFEQYF.

The chain couples TRBV4-2 to TRBJ2-5; TCRdb's D call, TRBD2, is unchecked because there is no DNA. From germline, CDR1 is LGHNA and CDR2 YNFKEQ. This CDR3 spans 17 amino acids. CDR3 region: CASSQDRGLAGDETQYF.

The rearrangement uses TRBV5-1 and TRBJ2-1; TCRdb proposes TRBD1, but this gene call is untestable without DNA. The CDR3 is 15 amino acids. CDR1 is SGHRS and CDR2 is YFSETQ in the germline V gene. The CDR3 is CASSLGGQGLNEQFF. Drawing the rest from reference TRBV5-1 and TRBJ2-1, the complete variable domain is KAGVTQTPRYLIKTRGQQVTLSCSPISGHRSVSWYQQTPGQGLQFLFEYFSETQRNKGNFPGRFSGRQFSNSRSEMNVSTLELGDSALYLCASSLGGQGLNEQFFGPGTRLTVL.

This chain connects TRBV7-6 to TRBJ2-3; the TRBD1 assignment by TCRdb is unverifiable without DNA. Germline values: CDR1 SGHVS, CDR2 FNYEAQ. CDR3 length: 17 amino acids. This CDR3 reads CASSLTGQDAGADTQYF. Based on the CDR3 plus reference TRBV7-6 and TRBJ2-3, the full variable domain is GAGVSQSPRYKVTKRGQDVALRCDPISGHVSLYWYRQALGQGPEFLTYFNYEAQQDKSGLPNDRFSAERPEGSISTLTIQRTEQRDSAMYRCASSLTGQDAGADTQYFGPGTRLTVL.

The chain carries TRBV4-1 and TRBJ2-1; TCRdb calls TRBD2, which cannot be checked without DNA. CDR1 and CDR2 from the germline V gene are MGHRA and YSYEKL. CDR3 length: 15 residues. The CDR3: CASSRGLAGGNEQFF.

J is TRBJ2-7 and V is TRBV6-1; as DNA is missing, the TRBD1 call by TCRdb cannot be tested. The length of the CDR3 is 14 residues. Germline V gene sequence: CDR1 MNHNS, CDR2 SASEGT. The CDR3 sequence: CASSVGTNSYEQYF.